The T cell receptor (beta chain) under discussion was sequenced for a study of chemoradiotherapy in HPV16-positive cancers. The overall study: Candidate HPV-specific clones and shared TCR motifs came from a couple of HPV16-positive patients. Overall study findings and caveats: Candidate HPV-specific clones and E7-related TCR motifs grew in tumor during treatment. For HPV16-positive patients, expanding HPV-responsive T cells associated with longer recurrence-free survival. HPV-specific T cells were functionally defined from only two HPV16-positive patients.

TCRdb's table, derived via immunoSEQ multiplex PCR, lists solely in-frame clones and lacks some. The sample carries about 53,000 clones, about 88% recorded once. Deletions cut 0 bases from V and 14 bases from J, with 14 bases between. The CDR3 spans 13 residues. Germline V gene data show CDR1 as GTSNPN and CDR2 as SVGIG (reference sequence). About this clone itself: Its antigen is undetermined.

The starting material was blood, obtained from a patient who underwent chemoradiotherapy. The source of this sequence is a human donor with HPV-associated anogenital cancer. This sequence joins TRBV30 and TRBJ1-6, with D perhaps TRBD1 (5 bases). As DNA, the CDR3 is TGTGCCTGGAGTGTCCAGGTCGGGGGAGCCCTCCACTTT. Protein sequence: CAWSVQVGGALHF. Filled out from reference TRBV30 and TRBJ1-6, the complete variable domain reads SQTIHQWPATLVQPVGSPLSLECTVEGTSNPNLYWYRQAAGRGLQLLFYSVGIGQISSEVPQNLSASRPQDRQFILSSKKLLLSDSGFYLCAWSVQVGGALHFGNGTRLTVT.